The rows below give T cell receptor beta chains drawn from one sample of a study of OX40 agonist ivuxolimab in advanced cancers. Only in-frame clones appear in the TCRdb table, and some are missing; sequencing was by immunoSEQ multiplex PCR. The top ten hold about 7.7% of the sample, which has about 48,000 clones, roughly 81% seen once. The input for sequencing was CD4+ or CD8+ T cells sorted from blood, taken in a trial of the OX40 agonist ivuxolimab. These receptors were obtained from an adult with an advanced solid tumor such as melanoma, head and neck, liver or kidney cancer. Each CDR3 is given with its conserved first and last residue. Each record gives: clone size, J gene, V gene, D gene, CDR3 protein, CDR3 DNA. A D gene is named only where the DNA matches it firmly. Clone size is stated in some rows and not others, as once, few, many or a class when expanded.

clone size: .
J gene: TRBJ2-1
V gene: TRBV11-2
D gene: TRBD2
CDR3 protein: CASSLWLADSYNEQFF
CDR3 DNA: TGTGCCAGCAGCTTGTGGCTAGCGGATTCCTACAATGAGCAGTTCTTC

clone size: .
J gene: TRBJ2-1
V gene: TRBV7-2
D gene: TRBD1
CDR3 protein: CASSADRQAYNEQFF
CDR3 DNA: TGTGCCAGCAGCGCGGACAGGCAAGCCTACAATGAGCAGTTCTTC

clone size: .
J gene: TRBJ2-5
V gene: TRBV29-1
D gene: TRBD1
CDR3 protein: CSVGYRGETQYF
CDR3 DNA: TGCAGCGTTGGTTACAGGGGAGAGACCCAGTACTTC

clone size: .
J gene: TRBJ2-5
V gene: TRBV5-1
D gene: TRBD2
CDR3 protein: CASSTGTSGQETQYF
CDR3 DNA: TGCGCCAGCAGCACCGGGACTAGCGGCCAAGAGACCCAGTACTTC

clone size: .
J gene: TRBJ2-7
V gene: TRBV19
D gene: TRBD1
CDR3 protein: CASGQGYEQYF
CDR3 DNA: TGTGCCAGCGGACAGGGGTACGAGCAGTACTTC

clone size: .
J gene: TRBJ2-5
V gene: TRBV9
D gene: TRBD2
CDR3 protein: CASSVGSLAGAGGGETQYF
CDR3 DNA: TGTGCCAGCAGCGTAGGCTCTTTGGCGGGAGCAGGCGGCGGGGAGACCCAGTACTTC

clone size: few
J gene: TRBJ1-2
V gene: TRBV7-8
D gene: .
CDR3 protein: CASSLVVLGQQDRYGYTF
CDR3 DNA: TGTGCCAGCAGCTTAGTTGTTTTAGGGCAGCAAGATCGCTATGGCTACACCTTC

clone size: few
J gene: TRBJ2-1
V gene: TRBV10-3
D gene: .
CDR3 protein: CAISEPRLVGRLF
CDR3 DNA: TGTGCCATCAGTGAGCCAAGACTAGTGGGAAGACTCTTC

clone size: .
J gene: TRBJ2-1
V gene: TRBV7-2
D gene: .
CDR3 protein: CASSFTRDNEQFF
CDR3 DNA: TGTGCCAGCAGCTTCACCCGCGACAATGAGCAGTTCTTC

clone size: .
J gene: TRBJ1-4
V gene: TRBV7-8
D gene: TRBD1
CDR3 protein: CATTPDRNEKLFF
CDR3 DNA: TGTGCCACAACTCCGGACAGGAATGAAAAACTGTTTTTT

clone size: .
J gene: TRBJ2-3
V gene: TRBV9
D gene: .
CDR3 protein: CASGITDTQYF
CDR3 DNA: TGTGCCAGCGGAATCACAGATACGCAGTATTTT

clone size: .
J gene: TRBJ2-7
V gene: TRBV5-5
D gene: TRBD2
CDR3 protein: CASSLARGSTYEQYF
CDR3 DNA: TGTGCCAGCAGCTTGGCGCGGGGGAGCACCTACGAGCAGTACTTC

clone size: .
J gene: TRBJ1-1
V gene: TRBV5-1
D gene: TRBD1
CDR3 protein: CASEPQGGTEAFF
CDR3 DNA: TGCGCCAGCGAGCCGCAGGGGGGCACTGAAGCTTTCTTT

clone size: few
J gene: TRBJ1-2
V gene: TRBV30
D gene: TRBD1
CDR3 protein: CAWSRDSFYGYTF
CDR3 DNA: TGTGCCTGGAGCCGGGACAGCTTCTATGGCTACACCTTC

clone size: .
J gene: TRBJ2-3
V gene: TRBV2
D gene: .
CDR3 protein: CASSQQGSTDTQYF
CDR3 DNA: TGTGCCAGCAGTCAACAGGGCAGCACAGATACGCAGTATTTT

clone size: .
J gene: TRBJ1-1
V gene: TRBV10-1
D gene: .
CDR3 protein: CASSDLGTEAFF
CDR3 DNA: TGCGCCAGCAGTGACTTAGGCACTGAAGCTTTCTTT

clone size: .
J gene: TRBJ1-3
V gene: TRBV7-8
D gene: .
CDR3 protein: CASSPSRSSGNTIYF
CDR3 DNA: TGTGCCAGCAGCCCAAGCCGCAGCTCTGGAAACACCATATATTTT

clone size: .
J gene: TRBJ2-3
V gene: TRBV29-1
D gene: .
CDR3 protein: CSVPGPDTQYF
CDR3 DNA: TGCAGCGTGCCGGGTCCTGATACGCAGTATTTT

clone size: once
J gene: TRBJ2-5
V gene: TRBV4-3
D gene: .
CDR3 protein: CASSQASSATAQYF
CDR3 DNA: TGCGCCAGCAGCCAAGCCAGTTCTGCTACGGCCCAGTACTTC

clone size: .
J gene: TRBJ1-4
V gene: TRBV2
D gene: TRBD1
CDR3 protein: CASRSTGYELFF
CDR3 DNA: TGTGCCAGCAGGTCGACAGGGTATGAACTGTTTTTT

clone size: .
J gene: TRBJ1-4
V gene: TRBV6-1
D gene: .
CDR3 protein: CASSVEWDREKLFF
CDR3 DNA: TGTGCCAGCAGCGTAGAATGGGACCGGGAAAAACTGTTTTTT

clone size: .
J gene: TRBJ1-2
V gene: TRBV30
D gene: TRBD1
CDR3 protein: CAWSATGGGGYTF
CDR3 DNA: TGTGCCTGGAGCGCGACAGGGGGTGGTGGCTACACCTTC

clone size: .
J gene: TRBJ1-6
V gene: TRBV5-4
D gene: TRBD1
CDR3 protein: CASSQNPGQGYSPLHF
CDR3 DNA: TGCGCCAGCAGCCAAAACCCGGGACAGGGATATTCACCCCTCCACTTT

clone size: few
J gene: TRBJ2-3
V gene: TRBV13
D gene: .
CDR3 protein: CASSFMGRSRDTQYF
CDR3 DNA: TGTGCCAGCAGCTTCATGGGACGGTCGAGAGATACGCAGTATTTT

clone size: .
J gene: TRBJ1-1
V gene: TRBV19
D gene: TRBD1
CDR3 protein: CASSMDRASNTEAFF
CDR3 DNA: TGTGCCAGTAGTATGGACAGGGCTTCAAACACTGAAGCTTTCTTT

clone size: few
J gene: TRBJ1-1
V gene: TRBV10-1
D gene: .
CDR3 protein: CASSTTGTAEAFF
CDR3 DNA: TGCGCCAGCAGTACAACAGGGACGGCTGAAGCTTTCTTT

clone size: .
J gene: TRBJ2-7
V gene: TRBV7-9
D gene: TRBD2
CDR3 protein: CASSLGFGGLAGVEQYF
CDR3 DNA: TGTGCCAGCAGCTTAGGTTTTGGTGGGCTAGCGGGGGTCGAGCAGTACTTC

clone size: .
J gene: TRBJ2-7
V gene: TRBV28
D gene: .
CDR3 protein: CASSLTGEAYEQYF
CDR3 DNA: TGTGCCAGCAGTTTAACGGGCGAGGCCTACGAGCAGTACTTC

clone size: .
J gene: TRBJ2-7
V gene: TRBV7-8
D gene: .
CDR3 protein: CASSLGTYSYEQYF
CDR3 DNA: TGTGCCAGCAGCTTAGGGACTTACTCCTACGAGCAGTACTTC

clone size: .
J gene: TRBJ2-5
V gene: TRBV15
D gene: TRBD1
CDR3 protein: CATSSPTGGPLETQYF
CDR3 DNA: TGTGCCACCAGCAGTCCCACAGGGGGACCGTTGGAGACCCAGTACTTC

clone size: once
J gene: TRBJ2-1
V gene: TRBV7-2
D gene: .
CDR3 protein: CASSLGSEQFF
CDR3 DNA: TGTGCCAGCAGCTTAGGGAGTGAGCAGTTCTTC

clone size: medium-sized
J gene: TRBJ2-7
V gene: TRBV6-1
D gene: .
CDR3 protein: CASRTTGRGYEQYF
CDR3 DNA: TGTGCCAGCAGGACGACAGGACGCGGCTACGAGCAGTACTTC

clone size: .
J gene: TRBJ2-5
V gene: TRBV11-2
D gene: TRBD2
CDR3 protein: CASSVVSGGGTQYF
CDR3 DNA: TGTGCCAGCAGCGTAGTCTCGGGAGGCGGGACCCAGTACTTC

clone size: few
J gene: TRBJ2-7
V gene: TRBV5-1
D gene: .
CDR3 protein: CASSLLQGSYEQYF
CDR3 DNA: TGCGCCAGCAGCTTGTTACAGGGTTCCTACGAGCAGTACTTC

clone size: .
J gene: TRBJ2-3
V gene: TRBV7-2
D gene: .
CDR3 protein: CASSLVQAVTDTQYF
CDR3 DNA: TGTGCCAGCAGCTTAGTTCAGGCAGTTACAGATACGCAGTATTTT

clone size: .
J gene: TRBJ1-5
V gene: TRBV5-1
D gene: .
CDR3 protein: CASSPDSNQPQHF
CDR3 DNA: TGCGCCAGCAGCCCCGATAGCAATCAGCCCCAGCATTTT

clone size: medium-sized
J gene: TRBJ1-1
V gene: TRBV10-2
D gene: TRBD1
CDR3 protein: CASSDPSQGLNTEAFF
CDR3 DNA: TGCGCCAGCAGTGATCCCTCACAGGGGTTGAACACTGAAGCTTTCTTT

clone size: .
J gene: TRBJ2-1
V gene: TRBV2
D gene: TRBD1
CDR3 protein: CASSEYRGAEQFF
CDR3 DNA: TGTGCCAGCAGTGAATACAGGGGAGCTGAGCAGTTCTTC

clone size: .
J gene: TRBJ1-2
V gene: TRBV30
D gene: .
CDR3 protein: CAWSPGAYGYTF
CDR3 DNA: TGTGCCTGGAGTCCAGGGGCCTATGGCTACACCTTC

clone size: .
J gene: TRBJ2-3
V gene: TRBV13
D gene: TRBD2
CDR3 protein: CASSPNPGGDTQYF
CDR3 DNA: TGTGCCAGCAGCCCAAATCCGGGAGGGGATACGCAGTATTTT

clone size: .
J gene: TRBJ1-1
V gene: TRBV29-1
D gene: .
CDR3 protein: CSVWTASNTEAFF
CDR3 DNA: TGCAGCGTCTGGACAGCTTCGAACACTGAAGCTTTCTTT

clone size: .
J gene: TRBJ2-3
V gene: TRBV6-4
D gene: .
CDR3 protein: CASSAELTDTQYF
CDR3 DNA: TGTGCCAGCAGTGCGGAACTCACAGATACGCAGTATTTT

clone size: .
J gene: TRBJ2-7
V gene: TRBV5-1
D gene: TRBD1
CDR3 protein: CASSLDGTGFDEQYF
CDR3 DNA: TGCGCCAGCAGCTTGGACGGGACAGGGTTCGACGAGCAGTACTTC